One and the same sample provided the 18 T cell receptor beta chains below, sequenced in a study of regulatory T cells in long-lasting Graves disease. Time point specified: newly diagnosed GD, antithyroid drugs for less than 3 months. Extracted RNA from PBMCs served as the source of the TCR library. Assembly of TCR beta libraries relied on iRepertoire HTBI primers together with Arm-PCR of CDR3 regions. TCRdb analysed the multiplex PCR reads with MiXCR anew, one entry per CDR3 protein. The sample carries about 200,000 distinct CDR3 sequences, approximately 18% recorded once. These data were also reused for a study on T cells in Graves' hyperthyroidism and ophthalmopathy.

Here the sequenced sample was peripheral blood mononuclear cells (PBMCs), taken at new diagnosis, from a patient treated with antithyroid drugs. These TCRs come from a woman aged 25 to 39 with Graves disease.

The rearrangement joins TRBV12-3 or TRBV12-4 to TRBJ1-4, with a tentative D call TRBD1 (5 bases). The CDR3 is 19 residues long. Trimming took 6 bases from V and 0 from J, leaving 23 bases between them. CDR3 coding DNA: TGTGCCAGCAGCGATCGTGGGGGGGACGGAGATGCAACTAATGAAAAACTGTTTTTT. Translating it yields CASSDRGGDGDATNEKLFF.

This clonotype has at least ten counts. The rearrangement links TRBV27 to TRBJ1-2; D perhaps matches TRBD1 (5 bases). Germline V gene sequence: CDR1 MNHEY, CDR2 SMNVEV (reference sequence). The CDR3 is made up of 12 amino acids. The V gene lost 5 bases and the J gene lost 4 bases, with 8 bases spanning the gap. The CDR3 region is CASSPDSYGYTF. As DNA, the CDR3 is TGTGCCAGCAGTCCTGACAGCTATGGCTACACCTTC.

The table lists this clonotype with many counts. Here the CDR3 reads CASSSVRYDGNTIYF. The CDR3 coding sequence is TGTGCCAGCAGTTCCGTTAGGTATGATGGAAACACCATATATTTT. The chain carries TRBV28 and TRBJ1-3, with D unclear. The length of the CDR3 is 15 residues. Trimming took 4 bases from V and 3 from J, leaving 13 bases between them. The germline V gene encodes CDR1 MDHEN and CDR2 SYDVKM.

This clonotype was seen at least ten times. The chain joins TRBV28 to TRBJ2-5; possibly TRBD1 for D (5 bases). Germline loops: CDR1 MDHEN, CDR2 SYDVKM. This CDR3 comprises 14 residues. V shed 2 bases and J shed 1 base, with 8 bases lying between them. The CDR3 region is CASSLTDSQETQYF. The CDR3 bases are TGTGCCAGCAGTTTAACCGACAGCCAAGAGACCCAGTACTTC.

The V and J genes are TRBV28 and TRBJ1-1; no clear D. V was cut by 3 bases and J by 3 bases, with 5 bases left in between. CDR1 and CDR2 (germline): MDHEN, SYDVKM. This CDR3 region has 12 residues. CDR3 nucleotides: TGTGCCAGCAGTTTCCGGTACACTGAAGCTTTCTTT. Residues: CASSFRYTEAFF.

In the case of this clonotype: A far larger clone lies a single base away; this is likely a read error. This chain connects TRBV28 to TRBJ2-1; 7 bases match TRBD1. Germline CDR1 is MDHEN and CDR2 is SYDVKM. After removal of 6 bases from V and 10 bases from J, the junction contained 12 bases not matched to a gene. The CDR3 is 14 amino acids. The CDR3 loop reads CASSPRQGLYEQFF. The CDR3 coding sequence is TGTGCCAGCAGCCCACGACAGGGCCTCTACGAGCAGTTCTTC.

This clonotype was detected many times. The chain has TRBV2 and TRBJ1-5; D gene uncertain. V lost 8 bases and J lost 4, with 9 bases in between. Germline CDR1 is SNHLY and CDR2 is FYNNEI. This CDR3 contains 12 residues. The CDR3 coding sequence is TGTGCCAGCTCCCTAAATAATCAGCCCCAGCATTTT. Its protein is CASSLNNQPQHF.

This clonotype showed up many times. The rearrangement joins TRBV7-6 to TRBJ2-1; 9 bases match TRBD1. The CDR3 length is 16 residues. In germline, CDR1 is SGHVS, CDR2 FNYEAQ. V lost 5 bases to trimming and J lost 7 bases; unmatched junction nucleotides: 12. CDR3 sequence (DNA): TGTGCCAGCAGCGTTACAAACCCGGGACAGGGTAATGAGCAGTTCTTC. It yields the protein CASSVTNPGQGNEQFF.

Remarks on this clonotype: This sequence may be a read error, since a much larger clone differs from it by one base. The chain has TRBV27 and TRBJ2-3, with unresolved D. V was pared by 9 bases and J by 5 bases, with 12 bases between. CDR3 size: 12 residues. From germline, CDR1 is MNHEY and CDR2 SMNVEV (reference sequence). CDR3 sequence reads: CARRTAEDTQYF. CDR3 bases: TGTGCCAGGAGAACAGCAGAAGATACGCAGTATTTT.

This clonotype was counted many times. The chain employs TRBV27 and TRBJ1-1; 7 nucleotides line up with TRBD1. Germline assignment: CDR1 MNHEY and CDR2 SMNVEV (reference sequence). The CDR3 totals 15 residues. Trimming at V came to 2 bases and at J to 5 bases, leaving 8 bases not matched to a gene. The CDR3 DNA is TGTGCCAGCAGTTTAAACAGGGGCGCTGGGACTGAAGCTTTCTTT. Its protein is CASSLNRGAGTEAFF.

The table lists this clonotype with many counts. This chain uses TRBV5-1 with TRBJ2-6; no clear D. The ends were cut back, 2 bases at V and 0 bases at J, with 6 bases in the middle. This CDR3 comprises 15 residues. Germline V gives CDR1 SGHRS, CDR2 YFSETQ. The CDR3 protein is CASSFPASGANVLTF. DNA of the CDR3: TGCGCCAGCAGCTTTCCAGCCTCTGGGGCCAACGTCCTGACTTTC.

This clonotype was counted only a few times. This sequence is one base from a far larger clone and is likely a read error. J is TRBJ2-1 and V is TRBV12-3 or TRBV12-4; TRBD2 aligns across 11 bases. The DNA end is a closer match to TRBJ2-5, so the J assignment may be wrong. The CDR3 contains 17 residues. The DNA for the CDR3 is TGTGCCAGCGCCCACCCGCCGGGACTAGCGGTCCGAGAGACCCAGTACTTC. Translated, it gives CASAHPPGLAVRETQYF.

This clonotype has a count of ten or more. This rearrangement joins TRBV10-1 to TRBJ2-1; perhaps TRBD2 as D (5 bases). Trimming removed 6 bases from V and 7 bases from J, with 19 bases in between. CDR1 WNHNN and CDR2 SYGVQD come from the germline V gene (reference sequence). This CDR3 is 15 amino acids long. CDR3 in amino acids: CASSLPGSRGNEQFF. The CDR3 region has the DNA TGCGCCAGCAGCCTACCTGGGAGCCGAGGGAATGAGCAGTTCTTC.

The table lists this clonotype with many counts. V usage is TRBV24-1 and J usage is TRBJ1-4; 9 nucleotides align to TRBD1. Trimming removed 7 bases from V and 5 bases from J; junction bases left unmatched: 16. Germline CDR1 KGHDR, CDR2 SFDVKD. This CDR3 has 18 residues. The CDR3 DNA is TGTGCCACCAGCCCAAGTGGTACAGGGGGCGGCGGGAATGAAAAACTGTTTTTT. Its translation: CATSPSGTGGGGNEKLFF.

The chain uses TRBV5-1 and TRBJ1-2, with 9 bases that match TRBD1. J lost 6 bases, V lost 4 bases, and 4 bases had no gene match. CDR1 and CDR2 (germline): SGHRS, YFSETQ. The CDR3 spans 13 residues. The CDR3: CASSAGTGNGYTF. The DNA for the CDR3 is TGCGCCAGCAGCGCCGGGACAGGGAATGGCTACACCTTC. The full variable domain, its missing parts supplied by reference TRBV5-1 and TRBJ1-2, is KAGVTQTPRYLIKTRGQQVTLSCSPISGHRSVSWYQQTPGQGLQFLFEYFSETQRNKGNFPGRFSGRQFSNSRSEMNVSTLELGDSALYLCASSAGTGNGYTFGSGTRLTVV.

This clonotype has at least ten counts. The chain recombines TRBV7-2 with TRBJ2-1; D not resolved. Germline values: CDR1 SGHTA, CDR2 FQGNSA. The CDR3 length is 13 residues. V dropped 3 bases and J dropped 6 bases, with 9 bases sitting between them. Here the CDR3 reads CASSFRLSNEQFF. In nucleotides, the CDR3 is TGTGCCAGCAGCTTCAGATTATCCAATGAGCAGTTCTTC.

There are many counts of this clonotype. This chain connects TRBV2 to TRBJ1-1; possibly TRBD1 for D (5 bases). The germline gives CDR1 SNHLY, CDR2 FYNNEI. Deletions cut 7 bases from V and 0 bases from J, with 9 bases between. The CDR3 sequence is 13 residues long. The DNA for the CDR3 is TGTGCCAGCAAGGGGCCCATGAACACTGAAGCTTTCTTT. Residues: CASKGPMNTEAFF. Full variable domain (missing parts from reference TRBV2 and TRBJ1-1): EPEVTQTPSHQVTQMGQEVILRCVPISNHLYFYWYRQILGQKVEFLVSFYNNEISEKSEIFDDQFSVERPDGSNFTLKIRSTKLEDSAMYFCASKGPMNTEAFFGQGTRLTVV.

This clonotype was counted between two and nine times. This chain uses TRBV20-1 with TRBJ1-5; D perhaps matches TRBD1 (5 bases). The CDR3 is 15 residues long. The germline CDR1 and CDR2 sequences are DFQATT and SNEGSKA (reference sequence). V was trimmed by 3 bases and J by 3 bases, leaving 15 bases between them. The CDR3 region has the DNA TGCAGTGCTAGTGTACCCCCAGGGTACAATCAGCCCCAGCATTTT. Protein: CSASVPPGYNQPQHF.